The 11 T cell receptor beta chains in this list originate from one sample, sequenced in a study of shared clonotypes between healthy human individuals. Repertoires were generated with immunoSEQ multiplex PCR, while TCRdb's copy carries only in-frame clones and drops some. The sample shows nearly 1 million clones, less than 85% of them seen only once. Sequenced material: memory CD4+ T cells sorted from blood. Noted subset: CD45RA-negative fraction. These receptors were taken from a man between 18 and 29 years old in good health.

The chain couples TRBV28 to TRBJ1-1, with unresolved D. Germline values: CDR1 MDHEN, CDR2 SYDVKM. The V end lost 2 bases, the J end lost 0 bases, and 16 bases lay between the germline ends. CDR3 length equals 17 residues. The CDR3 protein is CASSLSRLRWLNTEAFF. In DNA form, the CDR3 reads TGTGCCAGCAGTTTAAGTCGTCTCAGGTGGCTGAACACTGAAGCTTTCTTT.

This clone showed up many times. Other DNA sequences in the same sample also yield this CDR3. Here the CDR3 reads CATRPGLADRYEQYF. In nucleotides, the CDR3 is TGTGCCACTAGACCGGGACTAGCGGATCGCTACGAGCAGTACTTC. V and J are TRBV6-5 and TRBJ2-7; 11 nucleotides line up with TRBD2. J was trimmed by 3 bases and V by 10 bases; bases with no gene match: 11. CDR3 size: 15 residues. Germline CDR1 and CDR2: MNHEY and SVGAGI.

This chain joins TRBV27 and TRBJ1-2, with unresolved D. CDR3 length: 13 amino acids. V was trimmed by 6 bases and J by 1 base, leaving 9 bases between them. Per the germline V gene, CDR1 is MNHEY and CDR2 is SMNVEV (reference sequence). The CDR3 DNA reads TGTGCCAGCAGCAGAGAACTTAACTATGGCTACACCTTC. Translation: CASSRELNYGYTF.

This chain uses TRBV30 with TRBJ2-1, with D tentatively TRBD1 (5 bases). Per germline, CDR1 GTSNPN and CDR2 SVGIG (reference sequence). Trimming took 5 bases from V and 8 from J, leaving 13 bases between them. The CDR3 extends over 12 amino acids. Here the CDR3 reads CAWGEQGYEQFF. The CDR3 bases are TGTGCCTGGGGAGAGCAGGGCTATGAGCAGTTCTTC. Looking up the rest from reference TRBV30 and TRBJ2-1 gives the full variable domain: SQTIHQWPATLVQPVGSPLSLECTVEGTSNPNLYWYRQAAGRGLQLLFYSVGIGQISSEVPQNLSASRPQDRQFILSSKKLLLSDSGFYLCAWGEQGYEQFFGPGTRLTVL.

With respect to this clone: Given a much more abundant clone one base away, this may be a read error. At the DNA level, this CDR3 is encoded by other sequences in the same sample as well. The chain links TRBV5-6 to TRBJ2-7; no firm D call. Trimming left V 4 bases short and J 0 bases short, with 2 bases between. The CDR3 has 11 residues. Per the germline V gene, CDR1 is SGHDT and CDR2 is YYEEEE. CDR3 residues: CASSTSYEQYF. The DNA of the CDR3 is TGTGCCAGCAGCACCTCCTACGAGCAGTACTTC.

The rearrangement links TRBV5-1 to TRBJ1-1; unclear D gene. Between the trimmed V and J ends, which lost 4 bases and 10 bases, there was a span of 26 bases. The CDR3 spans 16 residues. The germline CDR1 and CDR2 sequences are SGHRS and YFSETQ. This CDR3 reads CASSASPRAGIERAFF. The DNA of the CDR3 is TGCGCCAGCAGCGCCTCCCCACGGGCGGGGATTGAACGAGCTTTCTTT. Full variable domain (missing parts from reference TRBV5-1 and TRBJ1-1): KAGVTQTPRYLIKTRGQQVTLSCSPISGHRSVSWYQQTPGQGLQFLFEYFSETQRNKGNFPGRFSGRQFSNSRSEMNVSTLELGDSALYLCASSASPRAGIERAFFGQGTRLTVV.

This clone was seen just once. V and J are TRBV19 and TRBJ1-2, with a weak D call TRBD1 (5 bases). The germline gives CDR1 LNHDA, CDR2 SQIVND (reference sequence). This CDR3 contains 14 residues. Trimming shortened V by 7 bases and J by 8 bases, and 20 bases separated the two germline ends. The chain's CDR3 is CASTLTGLSIGYTF. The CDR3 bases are TGTGCCAGTACCCTGACGGGACTCTCTATAGGCTACACCTTC.

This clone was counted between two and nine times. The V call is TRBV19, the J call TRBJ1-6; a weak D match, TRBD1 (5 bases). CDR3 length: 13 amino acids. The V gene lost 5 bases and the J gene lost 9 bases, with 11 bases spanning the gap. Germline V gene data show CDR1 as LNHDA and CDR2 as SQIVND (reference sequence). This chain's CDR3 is CASSEQRGSPLHF. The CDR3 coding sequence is TGTGCCAGTAGTGAACAGAGGGGTTCACCCCTCCACTTT.

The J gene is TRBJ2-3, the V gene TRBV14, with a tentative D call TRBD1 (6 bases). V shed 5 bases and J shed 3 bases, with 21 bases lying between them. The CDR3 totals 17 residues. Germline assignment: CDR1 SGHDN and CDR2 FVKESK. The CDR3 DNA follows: TGTGCCAGCAGCTCCCGGAAAGGGACAAAGACAACAGATACGCAGTATTTT. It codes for CASSSRKGTKTTDTQYF.

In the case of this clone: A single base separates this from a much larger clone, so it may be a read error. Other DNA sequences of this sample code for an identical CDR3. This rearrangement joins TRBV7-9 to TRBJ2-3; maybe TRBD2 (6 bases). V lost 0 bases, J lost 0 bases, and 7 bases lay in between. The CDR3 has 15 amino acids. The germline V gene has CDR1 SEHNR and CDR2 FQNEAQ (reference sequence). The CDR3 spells CASSLAGTSTDTQYF. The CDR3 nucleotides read TGTGCCAGCAGCTTAGCGGGGACTAGCACAGATACGCAGTATTTT.

The CDR3 region has the DNA TGTGCCAGCAAGAGGGGCCGGGAGCCCTCCAATGAGCAGTTCTTC. Its translation: CASKRGREPSNEQFF. The rearrangement uses TRBV2 and TRBJ2-1, with D possibly being TRBD2 (6 bases). Germline lookup yields CDR1 SNHLY and CDR2 FYNNEI. This CDR3 is 15 amino acids long. The V gene lost 7 bases and the J gene lost 6 bases, with 19 bases spanning the gap.